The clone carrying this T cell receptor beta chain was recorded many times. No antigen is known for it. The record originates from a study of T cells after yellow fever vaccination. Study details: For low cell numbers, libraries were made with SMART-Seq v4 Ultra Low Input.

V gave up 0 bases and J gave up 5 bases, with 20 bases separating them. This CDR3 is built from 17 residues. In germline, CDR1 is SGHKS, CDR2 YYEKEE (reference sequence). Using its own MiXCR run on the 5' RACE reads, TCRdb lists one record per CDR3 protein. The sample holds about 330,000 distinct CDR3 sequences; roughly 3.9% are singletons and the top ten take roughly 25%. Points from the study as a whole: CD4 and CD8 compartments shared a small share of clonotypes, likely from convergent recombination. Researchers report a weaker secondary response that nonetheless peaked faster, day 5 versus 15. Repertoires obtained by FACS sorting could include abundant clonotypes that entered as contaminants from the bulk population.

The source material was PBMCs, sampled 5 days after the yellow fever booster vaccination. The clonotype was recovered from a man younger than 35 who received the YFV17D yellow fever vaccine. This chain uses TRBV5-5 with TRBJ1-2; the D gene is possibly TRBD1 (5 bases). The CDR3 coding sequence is TGTGCCAGCAGCTTGGTCGGGGGTTCCAGCGCTTTTTATGGCTACACCTTC. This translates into CASSLVGGSSAFYGYTF.